The 15 T cell receptor beta chains reported below all come from one sample, sequenced in a study of T cells in Graves' hyperthyroidism and ophthalmopathy. RNA transcripts yielded amplified TCR beta CDR3 regions. With the HTBI primer set, the TCR CDR3 went through a first round of RT-PCR. MiXCR was run by TCRdb on the multiplex PCR reads, yielding one entry per CDR3 protein. The table lists hundreds of thousands of distinct CDR3 sequences, 40% to 55% of them singletons. Sequenced material: peripheral blood or thyroid tissue (not recorded which). These receptors were taken from a woman aged 18-35 years with Graves' hyperthyroidism.

The rearrangement joins TRBV29-1 to TRBJ2-2; D gene ambiguous. CDR1 is SQVTM and CDR2 is ANQGSEA in the germline V gene. The V and J ends lost 7 bases and 7 bases respectively, with 19 bases between them. The CDR3 has 14 amino acids. CDR3 protein: CSASHPRSYGELFF. Here the CDR3 DNA reads TGCAGCGCCAGCCACCCGCGTTCGTACGGGGAGCTGTTTTTT.

V and J are TRBV4-1 and TRBJ2-5; 8 bases are a match to TRBD1. This CDR3 spans 15 amino acids. V was clipped by 5 bases and J by 2 bases; unmatched bases: 7. Germline CDR1 and CDR2: MGHRA and YSYEKL. CDR3 coding DNA: TGCGCCAGCAGCTTGACTAACAGGGGGCAAGAGACCCAGTACTTC. The encoded protein is CASSLTNRGQETQYF.

The chain uses TRBV6-5 and TRBJ2-7, with D possibly TRBD1 on 6 matching bases. This CDR3 has 15 residues. The germline CDR1 and CDR2 sequences are MNHEY and SVGAGI. Trimming pared 6 bases from V and 1 base from J, leaving 16 bases between. CDR3 nucleotides: TGTGCCAGCAGGCCACTCACAGGGAAATCCTACGAGCAGTACTTC. It codes for CASRPLTGKSYEQYF.

V and J are TRBV25-1 and TRBJ2-5; no clear D. Germline CDR1 is MGHDK and CDR2 is SYGVNS. V was shortened by 4 bases and J by 5 bases, with 8 bases between the two germline ends. This CDR3 contains 12 residues. The CDR3 DNA sequence: TGTGCCAGCAGTGGATTGGATGAGACCCAGTACTTC. Amino acids: CASSGLDETQYF.

In this sample, this clonotype turned up a few times. A much more abundant neighbour one base away suggests this may be a read error. The chain uses TRBV6-4 and TRBJ1-2, with 8 bases fitting TRBD1. Trimming took 6 bases from V and 3 from J; bases not matched to a gene: 3. Germline V lookup: CDR1 MRHNA, CDR2 SNTAGT. The CDR3 extends over 13 amino acids. The DNA of the CDR3 is TGTGCCAGCAGAGCGACAGGGGACTATGGCTACACCTTC. It specifies CASRATGDYGYTF.

V gene TRBV10-3 combines with J gene TRBJ1-1; TRBD1 matches at 9 bases. V was clipped by 2 bases and J by 8 bases; unmatched bases: 3. Germline V gene data show CDR1 as ENHRY and CDR2 as SYGVKD. CDR3 length: 13 residues. CDR3 nucleotides: TGTGCCATCAGTGAGGCCGGGACAGGGGAAGCTTTCTTT. It yields the protein CAISEAGTGEAFF.

This clonotype was recorded a few times. CDR3 sequence (DNA): TGTGCCAGCGGGCGGGAGAGCTTGTACCAAGAGACCCAGTACTTC. Translating gives CASGRESLYQETQYF. The chain links TRBV12-3 or TRBV12-4 to TRBJ2-5, with 7 bases identical to TRBD2. The CDR3 length is 15 residues. Trimming removed 8 bases from V and 0 bases from J; junction bases left unmatched: 9.

V and J are TRBV15 and TRBJ1-1; no clear D. This CDR3 has 13 amino acids. Between the trimmed V and J ends, which lost 3 bases and 6 bases, there was a span of 11 bases. The germline V gene has CDR1 LNHNV and CDR2 YYDKDF (reference sequence). The CDR3 reads CATSSLGRAEAFF. Here the CDR3 DNA reads TGTGCCACCAGCAGCTTAGGAAGGGCTGAAGCTTTCTTT. Drawing the rest from reference TRBV15 and TRBJ1-1, the complete variable domain is DAMVIQNPRYQVTQFGKPVTLSCSQTLNHNVMYWYQQKSSQAPKLLFHYYDKDFNNEADTPDNFQSRRPNTSFCFLDIRSPGLGDTAMYLCATSSLGRAEAFFGQGTRLTVV.

This clonotype has at least ten counts. The V gene is TRBV20-1, the J gene TRBJ2-5; 13 bases line up with TRBD2. V trimming: 4 bases; J trimming: 2 bases; junction bases outside the gene matches: 7. The CDR3 consists of 16 residues. Germline V gene data show CDR1 as DFQATT and CDR2 as SNEGSKA (reference sequence). This CDR3 is CSANYGTSGTQETQYF. Written as DNA, the CDR3 is TGCAGTGCTAACTATGGGACTAGCGGGACACAAGAGACCCAGTACTTC.

The chain is built from TRBV6-4 and TRBJ1-6, with 8 bases identical to TRBD1. The CDR3 length is 14 residues. Trimming at V came to 3 bases and at J to 10 bases, leaving 5 bases not matched to a gene. Germline values: CDR1 MRHNA, CDR2 SNTAGT. CDR3 coding DNA: TGTGCCAGCAGTGATTCGGGACAGGAGTCACCCCTCCACTTT. Its translation: CASSDSGQESPLHF.

The rearrangement links TRBV5-1 to TRBJ1-1, with D possibly matching TRBD1 (5 bases). Per germline, CDR1 SGHRS and CDR2 YFSETQ. This CDR3 is built from 14 residues. The V end was cut by 4 bases, the J end by 1 base, with 11 bases between. DNA of the CDR3: TGCGCCAGCAGCCAAGGGGACCAGAACACTGAAGCTTTCTTT. Translated: CASSQGDQNTEAFF.

This clonotype has just a few counts. The chain is built from TRBV7-2 and TRBJ1-1, with D hard to call. Germline V gives CDR1 SGHTA, CDR2 FQGNSA. The CDR3 is made up of 13 amino acids. V gave up 2 bases and J gave up 11 bases, with 15 bases separating them. The DNA of the CDR3 is TGTGCCAGCAGCTTACTTGGGAGACTGGGGGCTTTCTTT. Protein sequence: CASSLLGRLGAFF.

The table lists this clonotype with a few counts. CDR3 amino acids: CASSYSFQRDSPLHF. The CDR3 DNA follows: TGTGCCAGCAGTTACTCATTCCAGCGCGATTCACCCCTCCACTTT. V usage is TRBV25-1 and J usage is TRBJ1-6; D unclear. The CDR3 has 15 amino acids. V lost 5 bases and J 8 bases, leaving 16 bases between the germline ends. Germline V gene lookup returns CDR1 MGHDK and CDR2 SYGVNS.

J is TRBJ2-2 and V is TRBV20-1; D remains ambiguous. CDR3 size: 15 residues. Per the germline V gene, CDR1 is DFQATT and CDR2 is SNEGSKA (reference sequence). The V gene lost 1 base and the J gene lost 3 bases, with 12 bases spanning the gap. As DNA, the CDR3 is TGCAGTGCTAGAGTGGGAACGATCGACACCGGGGAGCTGTTTTTT. Protein product: CSARVGTIDTGELFF.

J is TRBJ2-7 and V is TRBV6-5; D uncertain. V was cut by 4 bases and J by 5 bases, with 15 bases left in between. The CDR3 sequence is 14 residues long. Germline V gene lookup returns CDR1 MNHEY and CDR2 SVGAGI. The CDR3 loop is CASSFIRATNEQYF. As DNA, the CDR3 is TGTGCCAGCAGTTTCATCCGGGCCACGAACGAGCAGTACTTC.